This T cell receptor (beta chain) originates from a study of T cells in localized non-small cell lung cancer. Measured with immunoSEQ multiplex PCR; TCRdb has only the in-frame clones, and not every one. The sample has 50,000 to 65,000 clones, about four fifths seen once. The sequenced sample was PBMCs, obtained before any cancer treatment. The clonotype comes from a man aged 40 to 70 with stage II lung adenocarcinoma.

CDR3 in DNA: TGTGCCACCAGCAGCCCAGAATCAGGGGCCTCCTACGAGCAGTACTTC. It yields the protein CATSSPESGASYEQYF. The V call is TRBV15, the J call TRBJ2-7, with D perhaps matching TRBD1 (6 bases). Germline V gene data show CDR1 as LNHNV and CDR2 as YYDKDF (reference sequence). The CDR3 is 16 residues long. V was shortened by 3 bases and J by 0 bases, with 15 bases between the two germline ends.